The rows below give T cell receptor beta chains drawn from one sample of a study of blood T cell repertoires in COVID-19. Produced via immunoSEQ multiplex PCR; TCRdb's table is partial and in-frame only. Counted here are 100,000 to 150,000 clones, about four fifths occurring once; the ten biggest clones make up around 15%. The sequenced sample consisted of peripheral blood. These receptor sequences come from a man aged 55-75 years with active or convalescent COVID-19. CDR3s leave out the opening cysteine and the closing phenylalanine or tryptophan. Not all rows give a size; the values are once, few, many and, for expanded clones, a class.

V gene: TRBV18; clone size: .; CDR3 protein: ASSQRYEQY
V gene: TRBV5-1; clone size: .; CDR3 protein: ASSLLAGLTDTQY
V gene: TRBV6-5; clone size: .; CDR3 protein: ASGYLSRSTEAF
V gene: TRBV7-8; clone size: .; CDR3 protein: ASTWREYSDTQY
V gene: TRBV24-1; clone size: once; CDR3 protein: ATSDFGGYT
V gene: TRBV5-6; clone size: .; CDR3 protein: ASSPPQGTDTQY
V gene: TRBV5-4; clone size: .; CDR3 protein: ASSLEAWSGETQY
V gene: TRBV18; clone size: .; CDR3 protein: ASSLSTSGTDTQY
V gene: TRBV6-5; clone size: .; CDR3 protein: ASSRGTGDYEQY
V gene: TRBV2; clone size: .; CDR3 protein: ASSRPLRGQETQY
V gene: TRBV4-1; clone size: .; CDR3 protein: ASSRKVPASGRTYTDTQY
V gene: TRBV2; clone size: .; CDR3 protein: ASGGLAGAADTQY
V gene: TRBV3-1/TRBV3-2; clone size: .; CDR3 protein: ASSQGVLQPQH
V gene: TRBV2; clone size: .; CDR3 protein: ASSFSGQTADTQY
V gene: TRBV9; clone size: .; CDR3 protein: ASSVAPRSNEQF
V gene: TRBV2; clone size: once; CDR3 protein: ASSPLLAGGHEQY
V gene: TRBV11-2; clone size: .; CDR3 protein: ASSLSRDSSSYEQY
V gene: TRBV6-5; clone size: .; CDR3 protein: ASKDSITDTQY
V gene: TRBV12-3/TRBV12-4; clone size: .; CDR3 protein: ASSYSGGRAQH
V gene: TRBV9; clone size: .; CDR3 protein: ASSVDQGAGQPQH
V gene: TRBV5-5; clone size: .; CDR3 protein: ASSYNRGKLF
V gene: TRBV18; clone size: .; CDR3 protein: ASSPPGQGKEKLF
V gene: TRBV2; clone size: .; CDR3 protein: ASSLYRTGVTDTQY
V gene: TRBV7-9; clone size: .; CDR3 protein: ARGLQGLHTEAF
V gene: TRBV30; clone size: .; CDR3 protein: AWSSGGNQPQH
V gene: TRBV19; clone size: .; CDR3 protein: ASTPTSDRDTQY
V gene: TRBV7-2; clone size: .; CDR3 protein: ASRAGGSSYEQY
V gene: TRBV9; clone size: .; CDR3 protein: ASSVAVNTDTQY
V gene: TRBV7-2; clone size: .; CDR3 protein: ASSLRGQGFYGYT